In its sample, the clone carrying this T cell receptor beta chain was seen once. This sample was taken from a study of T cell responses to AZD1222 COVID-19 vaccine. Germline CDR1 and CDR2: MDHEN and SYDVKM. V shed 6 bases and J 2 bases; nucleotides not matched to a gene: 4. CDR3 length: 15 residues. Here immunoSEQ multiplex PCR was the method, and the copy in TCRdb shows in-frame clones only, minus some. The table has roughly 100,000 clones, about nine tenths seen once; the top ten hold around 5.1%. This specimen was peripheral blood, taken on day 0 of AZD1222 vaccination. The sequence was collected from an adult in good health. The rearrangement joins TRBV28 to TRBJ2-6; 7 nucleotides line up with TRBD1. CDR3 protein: CASRGTGAGANVLTF. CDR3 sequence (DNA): TGTGCCAGCAGGGGAACAGGGGCTGGGGCCAACGTCCTGACTTTC.